This record concerns one T cell receptor (beta chain) sequence. Its cognate antigen is unknown. The record originates from a study of OX40 agonist ivuxolimab in advanced cancers. Study-level information: All patients had ivuxolimab intravenously every 2 weeks at 0.01 to 10 mg/kg.

The protocol was immunoSEQ multiplex PCR, while the TCRdb copy is restricted to in-frame clones and leaves out a portion. The profile shows 50,000 to 75,000 clones, about 86% of them singletons. Findings of the study overall: On average, CD8+ T cells showed a greater number of expanded clones than CD4+.

This sequence originates from an adult with an advanced solid tumor such as melanoma, head and neck, liver or kidney cancer. The source material was CD4+ or CD8+ T cells sorted from blood, sampled in a trial of the OX40 agonist ivuxolimab.

This CDR3 reads CASRIEIPGELFF. CDR3 nucleotides: TGTGCCAGCAGGATAGAGATACCCGGGGAGCTGTTTTTT. The chain has TRBV28 and TRBJ2-2; no clear D gene. CDR3 length equals 13 residues. Germline V gene lookup returns CDR1 MDHEN and CDR2 SYDVKM. V was trimmed by 6 bases and J by 6 bases, leaving 11 bases between them.